These T cell receptor beta chains were read from a single sample in a study of T cells in Graves' hyperthyroidism and ophthalmopathy. One entry per CDR3 protein results from TCRdb running MiXCR on the multiplex PCR reads. The sample holds about 610,000 distinct CDR3 sequences, approximately 15% seen once. The specimen was blood. The receptors here all came from a woman aged 40 to 55 with Graves' ophthalmopathy. Both conserved end residues are part of each CDR3. Fields, in order: J gene, D gene, CDR3 length, V gene, clone size, CDR3 protein, CDR3 DNA. D genes are given only for firm matches. Expanded clones get a size class; other rows say once, few or many, or leave the size out.

TRBJ2-5 | TRBD1 | 17 | TRBV11-1 | many | CASSSTEGGPYQETQYF | TGTGCCAGCAGCTCAACCGAAGGGGGCCCGTACCAAGAGACCCAGTACTTC
TRBJ2-1 | . | 12 | TRBV12-3/TRBV12-4 | many | CASSFPRDEQFF | TGTGCCAGCAGTTTCCCGAGGGATGAGCAGTTCTTC
TRBJ1-2 | . | 14 | TRBV20-1 | many | CSARDIRETYGYTF | TGCAGTGCTAGAGATATCAGGGAGACGTATGGCTACACCTTC
TRBJ2-5 | TRBD2 | 16 | TRBV6-1 | many | CAGNLGLAGGQETQYF | TGTGCCGGCAACTTAGGACTAGCGGGAGGACAAGAGACCCAGTACTTC
TRBJ1-1 | . | 17 | TRBV19 | many | CASSEQGLGDMNTEAFF | TGTGCCAGTAGTGAACAGGGTTTGGGGGACATGAACACTGAAGCTTTCTTT
TRBJ2-5 | . | 11 | TRBV18 | many | CASSPAETQYF | TGTGCCAGCAGCCCGGCGGAGACCCAGTACTTC
TRBJ1-2 | . | 13 | TRBV20-1 | many | CSGNKGPGDGYTF | TGCAGTGGAAATAAGGGACCAGGGGATGGCTACACCTTC
TRBJ1-2 | TRBD1 | 15 | TRBV4-3 | many | CASSPETGSNHGYTF | TGCGCCAGCAGCCCAGAGACAGGGTCGAACCATGGCTACACCTTC
TRBJ2-2 | . | 13 | TRBV11-2 | . | CASSRGSSGELFF | TGTGCCAGCAGCCGGGGGTCATCCGGGGAGCTGTTTTTT
TRBJ2-2 | . | 12 | TRBV12-3/TRBV12-4 | many | CASTRGTGELFF | TGTGCCAGCACTAGAGGCACCGGGGAGCTGTTTTTT
TRBJ2-7 | TRBD2 | 13 | TRBV6-2/TRBV6-3 | many | CASSLRTSVEQYF | TGTGCCAGCAGCCTTCGGACTAGCGTTGAGCAGTACTTC
TRBJ2-7 | . | 13 | TRBV12-3/TRBV12-4 | . | CASSSDGLYEQYF | TGTGCCAGCAGCTCGGACGGGCTCTACGAGCAGTACTTC
TRBJ2-7 | . | 15 | TRBV11-2 | many | CASSLEGWGSYEQYF | TGTGCCAGCAGCTTAGAGGGGTGGGGCTCCTACGAGCAGTACTTC
TRBJ1-1 | . | 14 | TRBV12-3/TRBV12-4 | many | CASSSGPKIFEAFF | TGTGCCAGCAGCTCGGGACCCAAGATATTTGAAGCTTTCTTT
TRBJ1-5 | . | 15 | TRBV12-3/TRBV12-4 | many | CASSLATGGGQPQHF | TGTGCCAGCAGTTTAGCGACGGGGGGAGGACAGCCCCAGCATTTT
TRBJ2-7 | TRBD2 | 16 | TRBV28 | many | CASSALGSGRAYEQYF | TGTGCCAGCAGTGCCCTGGGCAGCGGGAGGGCCTACGAGCAGTACTTC
TRBJ2-7 | . | 14 | TRBV12-3/TRBV12-4 | many | CASSLDQGTYEQYF | TGTGCCAGCAGTCTAGACCAGGGGACCTACGAGCAGTACTTC
TRBJ1-5 | . | 20 | TRBV6-5 | many | CASSYPPRGSLLISNQPQHF | TGTGCCAGCAGTTACCCCCCTCGGGGCAGTCTCCTTATTAGCAATCAGCCCCAGCATTTT
TRBJ2-5 | TRBD1 | 17 | TRBV6-5 | many | CASSYSNGQGVGETQYF | TGTGCCAGCAGTTACTCGAACGGACAGGGGGTAGGAGAGACCCAGTACTTC
TRBJ2-4 | . | 13 | TRBV6-1 | many | CASSRDEKAIQYF | TGTGCCAGCAGTCGGGACGAAAAGGCCATTCAGTACTTC